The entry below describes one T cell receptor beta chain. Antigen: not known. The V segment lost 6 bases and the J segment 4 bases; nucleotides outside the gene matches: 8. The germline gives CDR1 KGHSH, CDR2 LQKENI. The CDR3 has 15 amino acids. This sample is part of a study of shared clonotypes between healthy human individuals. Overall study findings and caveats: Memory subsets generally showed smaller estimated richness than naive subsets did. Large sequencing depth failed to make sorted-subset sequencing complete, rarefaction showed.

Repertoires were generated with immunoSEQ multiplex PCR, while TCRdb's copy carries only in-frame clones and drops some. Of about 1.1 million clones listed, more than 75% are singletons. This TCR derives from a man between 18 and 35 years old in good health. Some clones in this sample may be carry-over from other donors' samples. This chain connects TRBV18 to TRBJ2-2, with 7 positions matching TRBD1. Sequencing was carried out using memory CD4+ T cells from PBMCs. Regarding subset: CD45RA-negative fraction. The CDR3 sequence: CASSPTGTVTGELFF. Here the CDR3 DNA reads TGTGCCAGCTCCCCAACCGGGACAGTCACCGGGGAGCTGTTTTTT.